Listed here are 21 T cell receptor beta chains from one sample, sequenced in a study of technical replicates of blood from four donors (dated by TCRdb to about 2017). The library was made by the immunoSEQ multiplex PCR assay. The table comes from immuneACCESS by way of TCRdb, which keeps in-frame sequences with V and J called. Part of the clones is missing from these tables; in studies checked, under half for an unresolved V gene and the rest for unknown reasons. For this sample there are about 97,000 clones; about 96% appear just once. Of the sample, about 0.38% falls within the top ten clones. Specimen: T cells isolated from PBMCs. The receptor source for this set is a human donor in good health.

The CDR3 sequence: CATTRGVSVETQYF. CDR3 nucleotide sequence: TGTGCCACTACACGCGGGGTGAGCGTAGAGACCCAGTACTTC. The chain links TRBV28 to TRBJ2-5, with D tentatively TRBD2 (6 bases). Germline V gene lookup returns CDR1 MDHEN and CDR2 SYDVKM. The CDR3 has 14 residues. V lost 10 bases and J lost 4, with 19 bases in between.

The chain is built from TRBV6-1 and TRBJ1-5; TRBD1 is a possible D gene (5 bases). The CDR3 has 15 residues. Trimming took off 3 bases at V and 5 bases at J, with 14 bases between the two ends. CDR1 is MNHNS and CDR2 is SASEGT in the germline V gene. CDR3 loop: CASSEWTTNDQPQHF. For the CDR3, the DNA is TGTGCCAGCAGTGAGTGGACAACTAATGATCAGCCCCAGCATTTT.

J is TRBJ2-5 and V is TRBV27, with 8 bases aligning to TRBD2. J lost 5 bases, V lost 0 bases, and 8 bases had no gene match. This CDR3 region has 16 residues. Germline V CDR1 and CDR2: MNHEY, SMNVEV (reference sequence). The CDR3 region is CASSLSGSGIFETQYF. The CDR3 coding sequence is TGTGCCAGCAGTTTATCGGGTAGCGGGATATTCGAGACCCAGTACTTC.

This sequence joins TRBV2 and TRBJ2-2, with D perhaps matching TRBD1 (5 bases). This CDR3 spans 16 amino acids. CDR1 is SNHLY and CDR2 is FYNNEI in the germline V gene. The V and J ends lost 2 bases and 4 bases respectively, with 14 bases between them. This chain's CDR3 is CASSESSQGLTGELFF. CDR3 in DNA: TGTGCCAGCAGTGAATCCAGCCAGGGCCTCACCGGGGAGCTGTTTTTT.

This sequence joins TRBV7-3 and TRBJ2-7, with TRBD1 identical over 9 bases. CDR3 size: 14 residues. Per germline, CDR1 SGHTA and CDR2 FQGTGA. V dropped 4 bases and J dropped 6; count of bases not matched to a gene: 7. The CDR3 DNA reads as TGTGCCAGCAGCTCAGGGACAGGGAGACGCGAGCAGTACTTC. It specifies CASSSGTGRREQYF.

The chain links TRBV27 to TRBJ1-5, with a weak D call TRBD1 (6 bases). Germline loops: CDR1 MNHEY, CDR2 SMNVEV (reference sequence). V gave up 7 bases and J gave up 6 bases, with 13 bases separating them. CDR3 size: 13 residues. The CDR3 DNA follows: TGTGCCAGCATGAAGGGGGATCGTCAGCCCCAGCATTTT. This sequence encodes CASMKGDRQPQHF.

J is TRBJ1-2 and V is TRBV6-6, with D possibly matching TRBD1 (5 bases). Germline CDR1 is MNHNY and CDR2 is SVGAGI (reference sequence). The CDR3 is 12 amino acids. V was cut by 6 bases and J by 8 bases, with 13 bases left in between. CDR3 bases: TGTGCCAGCAGGACGGGGGATAGCGGCTACACCTTC. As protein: CASRTGDSGYTF.

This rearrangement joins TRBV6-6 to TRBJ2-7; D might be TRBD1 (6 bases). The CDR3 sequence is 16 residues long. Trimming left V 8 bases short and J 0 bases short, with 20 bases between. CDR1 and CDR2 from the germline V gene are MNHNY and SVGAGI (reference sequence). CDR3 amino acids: CASPPSGTPNSYEQYF. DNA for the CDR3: TGTGCCAGCCCCCCTTCCGGGACACCGAACTCCTACGAGCAGTACTTC.

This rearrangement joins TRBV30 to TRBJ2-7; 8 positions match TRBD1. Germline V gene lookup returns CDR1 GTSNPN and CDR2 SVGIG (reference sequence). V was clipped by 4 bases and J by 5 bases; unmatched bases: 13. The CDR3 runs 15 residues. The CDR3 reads CAWTQNGDRGDEQYF. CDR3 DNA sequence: TGTGCCTGGACCCAAAACGGCGACAGGGGCGACGAGCAGTACTTC. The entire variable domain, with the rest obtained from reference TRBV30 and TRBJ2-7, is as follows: SQTIHQWPATLVQPVGSPLSLECTVEGTSNPNLYWYRQAAGRGLQLLFYSVGIGQISSEVPQNLSASRPQDRQFILSSKKLLLSDSGFYLCAWTQNGDRGDEQYFGPGTRLTVT.

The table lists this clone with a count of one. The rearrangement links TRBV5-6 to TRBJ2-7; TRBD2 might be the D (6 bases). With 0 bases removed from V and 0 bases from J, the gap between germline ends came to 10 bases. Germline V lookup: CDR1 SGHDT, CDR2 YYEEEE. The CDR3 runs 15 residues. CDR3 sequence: CASSLGRGASYEQYF. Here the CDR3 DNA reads TGTGCCAGCAGCTTGGGGAGGGGCGCCTCCTACGAGCAGTACTTC.

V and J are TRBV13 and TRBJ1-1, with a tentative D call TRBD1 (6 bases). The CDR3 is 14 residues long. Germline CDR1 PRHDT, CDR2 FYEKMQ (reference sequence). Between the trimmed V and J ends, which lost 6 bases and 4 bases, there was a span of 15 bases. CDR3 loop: CASSHRRGGTEAFF. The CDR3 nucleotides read TGTGCCAGCAGTCATAGGAGGGGGGGCACTGAAGCTTTCTTT.

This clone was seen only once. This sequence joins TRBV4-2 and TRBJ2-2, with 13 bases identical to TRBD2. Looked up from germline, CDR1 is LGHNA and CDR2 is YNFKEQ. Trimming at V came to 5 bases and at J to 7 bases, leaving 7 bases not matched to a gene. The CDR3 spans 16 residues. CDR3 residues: CASSRLAGGGGGELFF. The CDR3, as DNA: TGTGCCAGCAGCAGACTAGCGGGAGGCGGAGGCGGGGAGCTGTTTTTT.

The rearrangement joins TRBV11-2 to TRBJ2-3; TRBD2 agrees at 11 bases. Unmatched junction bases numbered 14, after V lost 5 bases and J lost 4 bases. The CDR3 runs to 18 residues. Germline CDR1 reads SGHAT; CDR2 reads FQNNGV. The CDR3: CASSRENLAGGTADTQYF. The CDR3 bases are TGTGCCAGCAGCCGCGAGAATCTAGCGGGAGGTACCGCAGATACGCAGTATTTT.

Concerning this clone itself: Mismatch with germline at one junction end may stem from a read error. The CDR3 DNA reads TGTGCCAGCAGTTCCCCCCCTAGCGGTAAAGAGATCCAGTACTTC. This translates into CASSSPPSGKEIQYF. The chain carries TRBV28 and TRBJ2-5; 7 bases are shared with TRBD2. Germline values: CDR1 MDHEN, CDR2 SYDVKM. The CDR3 length is 15 residues.

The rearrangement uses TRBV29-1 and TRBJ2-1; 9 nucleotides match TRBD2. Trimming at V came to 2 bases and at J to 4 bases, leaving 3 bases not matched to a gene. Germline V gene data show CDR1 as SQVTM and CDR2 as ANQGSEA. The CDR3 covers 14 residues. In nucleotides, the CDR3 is TGCAGCGTTGAAAGGCGGGAGGGTTACAATGAGCAGTTCTTC. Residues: CSVERREGYNEQFF.

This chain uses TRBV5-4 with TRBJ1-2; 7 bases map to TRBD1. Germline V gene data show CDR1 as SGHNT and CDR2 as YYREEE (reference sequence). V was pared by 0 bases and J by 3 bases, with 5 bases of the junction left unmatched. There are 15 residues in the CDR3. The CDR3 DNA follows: TGTGCCAGCAGCTTGGCTCCGACAGGGTACTATGGCTACACCTTC. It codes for CASSLAPTGYYGYTF.

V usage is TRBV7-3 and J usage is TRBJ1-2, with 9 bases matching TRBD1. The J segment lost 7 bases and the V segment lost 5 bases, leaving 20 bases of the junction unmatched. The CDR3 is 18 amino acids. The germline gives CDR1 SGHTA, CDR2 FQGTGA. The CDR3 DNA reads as TGTGCCAGCAGCCTTCGGGGGACAGGGAATCCCCTGCTGCGTGGCTACACCTTC. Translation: CASSLRGTGNPLLRGYTF.

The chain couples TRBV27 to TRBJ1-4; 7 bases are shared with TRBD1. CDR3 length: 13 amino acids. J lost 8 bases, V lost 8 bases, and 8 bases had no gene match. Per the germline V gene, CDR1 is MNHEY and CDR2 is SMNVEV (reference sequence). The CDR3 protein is CASGDRAWEKLFF. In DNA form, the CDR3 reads TGTGCCAGCGGAGACAGGGCCTGGGAAAAACTGTTTTTT. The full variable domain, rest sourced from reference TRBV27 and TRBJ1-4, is EAQVTQNPRYLITVTGKKLTVTCSQNMNHEYMSWYRQDPGLGLRQIYYSMNVEVTDKGDVPEGYKVSRKEKRNFPLILESPSPNQTSLYFCASGDRAWEKLFFGSGTQLSVL.

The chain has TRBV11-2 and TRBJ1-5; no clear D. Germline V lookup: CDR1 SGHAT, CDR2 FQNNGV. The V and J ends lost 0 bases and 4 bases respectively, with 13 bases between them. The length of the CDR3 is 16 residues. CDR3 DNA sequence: TGTGCCAGCAGCTTAGATCCGGGGATAGGGAATCAGCCCCAGCATTTT. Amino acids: CASSLDPGIGNQPQHF.

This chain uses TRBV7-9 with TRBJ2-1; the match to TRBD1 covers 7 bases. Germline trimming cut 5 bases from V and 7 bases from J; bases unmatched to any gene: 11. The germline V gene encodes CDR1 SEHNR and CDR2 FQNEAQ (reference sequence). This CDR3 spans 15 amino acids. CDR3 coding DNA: TGTGCCAGCAGCCCGAAGGGGACAGACCGAAATGAGCAGTTCTTC. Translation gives CASSPKGTDRNEQFF. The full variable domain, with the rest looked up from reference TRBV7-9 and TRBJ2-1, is DTGVSQNPRHKITKRGQNVTFRCDPISEHNRLYWYRQTLGQGPEFLTYFQNEAQLEKSRLLSDRFSAERPKGSFSTLEIQRTEQGDSAMYLCASSPKGTDRNEQFFGPGTRLTVL.

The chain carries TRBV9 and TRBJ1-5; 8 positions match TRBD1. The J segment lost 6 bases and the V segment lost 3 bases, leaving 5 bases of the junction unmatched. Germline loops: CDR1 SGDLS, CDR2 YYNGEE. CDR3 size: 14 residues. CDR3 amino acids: CASSAGTGVQPQHF. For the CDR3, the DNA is TGTGCCAGCAGCGCTGGGACAGGAGTTCAGCCCCAGCATTTT.